The rows below give T cell receptor beta chains drawn from one sample of a study of CD8 T cells in ankylosing spondylitis. Via MiXCR, TCRdb re-called the 5' RACE reads, giving one row per CDR3 protein. The sample consists of under 850,000 distinct CDR3 sequences, around 17% of them appearing once. The material sequenced was blood, either unsorted or a sorted T cell fraction (not recorded which). The source of these receptors is a male donor with ankylosing spondylitis. Both conserved end residues are part of each CDR3. D genes are given only for firm matches.

TRBV5-1 | TRBD1 | CASSPAYGTDYEQYF
TRBV18 | - | CASSRDSPPQYF
TRBV15 | TRBD1 | CATSSRTGVAYEQYF
TRBV6-5 | - | CASSYGGVETEAFF
TRBV7-9 | - | CASRRDPGYGYTF
TRBV4-1 | - | CASSQGTTNSNQPQHF
TRBV29-1 | TRBD1 | CSVEQGVTIYF
TRBV6-2/TRBV6-3 | - | CASSIPPGLGEQYF
TRBV20-1 | TRBD1 | CSARLDRDEAFF
TRBV12-3/TRBV12-4 | TRBD2 | CASSPLAGEFTGELFF
TRBV20-1 | TRBD2 | CSARDSGGTRDTQYF
TRBV7-3 | - | CASSLTYGSTDTQYF
TRBV7-9 | - | CASISPKTNGYTF
TRBV20-1 | TRBD2 | CSASKGLAGNEQFF
TRBV6-2/TRBV6-3 | TRBD1 | CASSYSTGQGMIGFYNEQFF
TRBV5-1 | TRBD2 | CASSLATSGKGDEQFF
TRBV7-2 | - | CASSLKGPPVVYGYTF
TRBV5-1 | TRBD2 | CASSLGLAGRSGELFF
TRBV5-1 | TRBD1 | CASSAATGWLGETQYF
TRBV20-1 | TRBD1 | CSAVPGTGSSYEQYF
TRBV20-1 | - | CSAKDPGREAFF
TRBV20-1 | TRBD1 | CSAQGTETYGYTF
TRBV3-1 | TRBD2 | CASSQGVTSGSVEYF
TRBV15 | - | CATSRDRAFQETQYF
TRBV12-3/TRBV12-4 | TRBD2 | CASSPGLADPYEQYF